Given below is one T cell receptor (beta chain) in context. Germline CDR1 MNHEY, CDR2 SMNVEV (reference sequence). The CDR3 has 14 amino acids. Trimming cost V 6 bases and J 3 bases; bases outside gene matches: 4. These data come from a study of blood T cell repertoires in COVID-19. About the research overall: Collection of acute and convalescent COVID-19 samples took place in the United States, Italy and Spain. The analysed material was cDNA or gDNA that came from T cells, B-cell-depleted T cells, or PBMCs.

Participants were placed into cohorts based on the clinical history they reported. Per the original methods: Reference gene primer amplification gave estimated nucleated cell counts. Sequencing was performed with immunoSEQ multiplex PCR; in TCRdb, only in-frame clones are kept and a portion is missing. V and J calls and clone size are given by that table; D and trimming were obtained from the DNA. The sample carries roughly 230,000 clones, under 90% recorded once. Sequencing was done on a sample of PBMCs or T cells enriched from blood (not recorded which). The source of this sequence is a woman in her twenties or thirties with acute COVID-19. The chain links TRBV27 to TRBJ2-2, with 7 bases aligning to TRBD2. CDR3 DNA: TGTGCCAGCAGGTGGGGGGGGGACACCGGGGAGCTGTTTTTT. Translating it yields CASRWGGDTGELFF.